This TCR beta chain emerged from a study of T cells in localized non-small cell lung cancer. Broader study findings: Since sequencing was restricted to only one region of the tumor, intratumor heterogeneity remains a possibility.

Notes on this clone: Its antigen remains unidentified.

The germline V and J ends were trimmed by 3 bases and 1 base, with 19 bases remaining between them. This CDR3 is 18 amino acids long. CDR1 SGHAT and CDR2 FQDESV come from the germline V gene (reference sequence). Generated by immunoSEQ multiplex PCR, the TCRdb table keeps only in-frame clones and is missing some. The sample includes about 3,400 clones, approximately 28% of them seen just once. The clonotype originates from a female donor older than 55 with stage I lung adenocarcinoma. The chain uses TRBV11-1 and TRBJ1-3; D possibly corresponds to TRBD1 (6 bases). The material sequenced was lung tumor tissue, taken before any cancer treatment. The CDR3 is CASSLDGGRLGSGNTIYF. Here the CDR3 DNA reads TGTGCCAGCAGCTTGGATGGGGGGCGGCTGGGTTCTGGAAACACCATATATTTT.